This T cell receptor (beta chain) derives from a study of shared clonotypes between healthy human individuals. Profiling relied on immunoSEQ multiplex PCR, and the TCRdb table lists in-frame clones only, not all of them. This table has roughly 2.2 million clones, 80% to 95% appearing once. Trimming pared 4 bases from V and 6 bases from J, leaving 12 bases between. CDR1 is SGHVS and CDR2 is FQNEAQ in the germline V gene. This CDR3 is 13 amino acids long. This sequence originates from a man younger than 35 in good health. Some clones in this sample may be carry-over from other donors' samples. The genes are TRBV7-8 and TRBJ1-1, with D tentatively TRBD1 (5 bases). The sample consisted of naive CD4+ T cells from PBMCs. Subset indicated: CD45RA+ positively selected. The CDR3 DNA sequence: TGTGCCAGCAGCTCACGGGGGATCTCTGAAGCTTTCTTT. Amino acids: CASSSRGISEAFF. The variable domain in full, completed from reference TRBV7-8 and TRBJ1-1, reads GAGVSQSPRYKVAKRGQDVALRCDPISGHVSLFWYQQALGQGPEFLTYFQNEAQLDKSGLPSDRFFAERPEGSVSTLKIQRTQQEDSAVYLCASSSRGISEAFFGQGTRLTVV.